This record covers a single TCR beta chain. This clonotype has a count of ten or more. Its antigen remains undetermined. One base away there is no much larger clone; base qualities are not given. Amplification of TCR beta CDR3 regions was carried out from RNA transcripts. A first-round RT-PCR of the TCR CDR3 used the HTBI primer set with the Qiagen OneStep RT-PCR kit. A second multiplex PCR round built the libraries, followed by size selection and purification. Libraries were sequenced paired-end with 100 bp reads on an Illumina HiSeq2000. The authors' analysis ran thus. SOAPnuke was used to process the raw data, with reads discarded if the reads contained adapters or uncalled bases, had a mean Phred below 15, or lacked an exact constant-primer or identifier match. COPE v1.2.5 was used to merge high-quality paired reads, and clonotypes were defined as unique nucleotide sequences. Clonotypes were aligned to IMGT TRBV, TRBD and TRBJ reference segments using MiTCR v1.1. Analysis was restricted to V-J combinations with a frequency above 0.0001, which covered 99.2% of repertoires. The TCS score was defined as the ratio of F50 (clonal expansion) to E x V (chaos), calculated using BLOSUM62-based TCRdist between CDR3 peptides within each V-J. Welch's t-statistics and random forest reduced 500 to 650 V-J features to 10 to 15, which were used in a naive Bayes classifier (R e1071). The Morisita-Horn index was used to measure how similar the thyroid and blood repertoires were. In-frame beta chains were kept once TCRdb had trimmed the public reads at Q25 with fastp and called clones with MiXCR. Identical CDR3 proteins give one entry, which carries the most common genes and DNA. Clone size and V and J calls follow TCRdb, not the original study. The sample has over 700,000 distinct CDR3 sequences on record, 38% of them singletons. The top ten clones comprise approximately 8.7% of the sample.

This sample is drawn from a study of T cells in Graves' hyperthyroidism and ophthalmopathy (dated by TCRdb to the late 2010s). Notes on the research overall: Peripheral blood was collected at initial diagnosis, before any treatment. To identify distinguishing TCR V-J signatures, a discovery cohort of around 100 patients was used, comprising roughly 45 with Graves' ophthalmopathy and under 60 with stable Graves' hyperthyroidism. Whether ophthalmopathy could be predicted prospectively was tested in an independent validation cohort made up of roughly 19 hyperthyroidism patients plus 17 patients who later progressed to ophthalmopathy. The roughly 94 discovery patients were randomly divided into training and test sets at a 7:3 ratio. The study also compared thyroid tissue and blood T-cell repertoires from about six Graves' hyperthyroidism patients. After sampling, hyperthyroidism patients received methimazole starting at 30 mg daily, and ophthalmopathy patients received high-dose intravenous methylprednisolone. TCR Vbeta CDR3 sequencing of 120 to 150 peripheral blood samples (over 40 ophthalmopathy, approximately 80 hyperthyroidism and some 17 progressor patients) is reported in the paper. Broader findings and caveats from the paper: In validation, progression to ophthalmopathy was predicted by the model with almost 71% sensitivity and under 85% specificity, a median of approximately 6.5 months before onset. Sample size was not statistically predetermined, and blinding of investigators to group allocation was not performed. Most expanded thyroid clonotypes (frequency above 0.001) were also found in blood, which suggests that blood repertoires may mirror thyroid immune responses. Ophthalmopathy was separated from stable hyperthyroidism by a 13 V-J signature model, with 85% to 90% sensitivity and about 81% specificity obtained in cross-validation and 80%/75% obtained in testing.

Stable Graves' hyperthyroidism was defined as the absence of progression to ophthalmopathy over 18 months of follow-up. Hyperthyroidism patients were newly diagnosed, with disease duration under 2 months, and aged 18 to 65 years. Patients with uncontrolled infections, other autoimmune diseases, pregnancy or lactation were excluded. Clinical symptoms, serum thyroxine and TRAb, thyroid ultrasound, and orbital computed tomography formed the basis for the diagnoses. PBMCs were separated from about 10 ml of fresh peripheral blood using Ficoll-Paque density gradient centrifugation. Trizol reagent was used to extract total RNA, and RNA quality was then checked on an Agilent 2100 Bioanalyzer. The CDR3 contains 14 residues, cysteine and phenylalanine counted. The sequence is cut down to CDR3 DNA, 42 bases in frame from base 1. V lost 6 bases and J lost 8 bases; the stretch between them is 19 bases long. From a lookup of the germline V gene, CDR1 and CDR2 are MGHDK and SYGVNS.

The sample taken for sequencing was blood. The receptor was derived from a man younger than 35 with Graves' hyperthyroidism. The sequence is built from TRBV25-1 and TRBJ1-1; TRBD1 might be the D gene, on 6 matching bases. The nucleotides are TGTGCCAGCAGCGGACGGGAGAGACAGGCGGAAGCTTTCTTT. This is translated as CASSGRERQAEAFF.